The 8 T cell receptor beta chains below were found in one sample sequenced in a study of vaccination effects on CD4 cells after COVID-19. Profiled with immunoSEQ multiplex PCR; TCRdb holds only in-frame clones, not every one. Seen here are 35,000 to 40,000 clones, around 80% observed once, and the top ten hold about 2.8%. For these TCRs, the target antigens are not known. Isolation of CD4+ T cells took place after about nine days of culture. Material: CD4+ T cells from PBMCs cultured without peptide, obtained before COVID-19 vaccination. The receptors derive from a human donor who received a COVID-19 vaccine.

The chain joins TRBV7-9 to TRBJ1-4; unclear D gene. Trimming removed 2 bases at V and 7 bases at J, with 2 bases between. This CDR3 region has 11 residues. Germline CDR1 SEHNR, CDR2 FQNEAQ (reference sequence). The CDR3: CASSLSEKLFF. The CDR3 region has the DNA TGTGCCAGCAGCTTAAGTGAAAAACTGTTTTTT.

The chain employs TRBV5-8 and TRBJ2-7; 8 bases align to TRBD2. The length of the CDR3 is 14 residues. J lost 1 base, V lost 2 bases, and 2 bases had no gene match. Germline V gene data show CDR1 as SGHTS and CDR2 as YDEGEE. The CDR3 DNA follows: TGTGCCAGCAGCTTAACTAGCGGATCCTACGAGCAGTACGTC. This translates into CASSLTSGSYEQYV.

This chain uses TRBV20-1 with TRBJ1-5; 9 nucleotides line up with TRBD1. Germline V gene lookup returns CDR1 DFQATT and CDR2 SNEGSKA (reference sequence). With V trimmed by 3 bases and J by 1 base, 10 bases remained unmatched. The CDR3 spans 17 residues. The CDR3 region has the DNA TGCAGTGCTAGTGGGGGACTCGGGACAGGGAGCAATCAGCCCCAGCATTTT. As protein: CSASGGLGTGSNQPQHF.

V usage is TRBV7-2 and J usage is TRBJ1-2; possible D gene TRBD1, 6 bases. V was cut by 5 bases and J by 7 bases, with 17 bases left in between. Germline V lookup: CDR1 SGHTA, CDR2 FQGNSA. The CDR3 totals 14 residues. For the CDR3, the DNA is TGTGCCAGCAGCACCCGAGGGGGGGCGGGTGGCTACACCTTC. It encodes CASSTRGGAGGYTF.

This chain links TRBV7-8 with TRBJ2-5; tentatively, D is TRBD1 or TRBD2 (5 bases each). V lost 1 base, J lost 4 bases, and 10 bases lay in between. In germline, CDR1 is SGHVS, CDR2 FQNEAQ. The CDR3 loop spans 14 amino acids. The CDR3 spells CASSLGGGIETQYF. The CDR3 DNA sequence: TGTGCCAGCAGCTTAGGTGGGGGAATAGAGACCCAGTACTTC.

This chain uses TRBV9 with TRBJ2-5; D is perhaps TRBD1 (5 bases). Trimming removed 5 bases at V and 5 bases at J, with 16 bases between. Looked up from germline, CDR1 is SGDLS and CDR2 is YYNGEE. CDR3 size: 14 residues. For the CDR3, the DNA is TGTGCCAGCAGTAGGGGTTTCGTTGGGGAGACCCAGTACTTC. This translates into CASSRGFVGETQYF.

V and J are TRBV18 and TRBJ1-6; 9 bases line up with TRBD1. The germline gives CDR1 KGHSH, CDR2 LQKENI. The trim removed 4 bases at V and 9 bases at J, leaving 4 bases unmatched. The CDR3 has 14 residues. The CDR3 sequence: CASSRDRASSPLHF. In DNA form, the CDR3 reads TGTGCCAGCTCACGGGACAGGGCAAGTTCACCCCTCCACTTT.

The genes are TRBV3-1 (or the pseudogene TRBV3-2) and TRBJ1-1; D may be TRBD1 (5 bases). Trimming removed 0 bases from V and 1 base from J, with 9 bases in between. CDR1 is LGHDT and CDR2 is YNNKEL in the germline V gene (reference sequence). The CDR3 is made up of 15 amino acids. Written as DNA, the CDR3 is TGTGCCAGCAGCCAAGATGGGACGGAGAACACTGAAGCTTTCTTT. This codes for CASSQDGTENTEAFF.